This T cell receptor beta chain was retrieved from a study of PD-1 blockade in classical Hodgkin lymphoma. Study conclusions and caveats: Compared with baseline, CD4+ but not CD8+ TCR diversity had risen significantly by C4D1. Lower baseline TCR diversity marked trial partial responders and progressors. At baseline, newly diagnosed patients reportedly showed less TCR diversity than healthy donors.

The method was immunoSEQ multiplex PCR; TCRdb's version includes in-frame clones alone and lacks a portion of them. The table lists around 150,000 clones, approximately 72% of them singletons. Comment on this clone: Its matching antigen is unknown.

Patients all relapsed after autologous stem cell transplantation, and there was variation in brentuximab vedotin exposure. Patients had relapsed/refractory classical Hodgkin lymphoma with complete response, partial response or progressive disease as best response. V dropped 1 base and J dropped 2 bases, with 12 bases sitting between them. The CDR3 consists of 14 residues. Looked up from germline, CDR1 is SQVTM and CDR2 is ANQGSEA. Specimen: peripheral blood mononuclear cells (PBMCs), collected before the second cycle of nivolumab. The source of this sequence is a human donor with classical Hodgkin lymphoma. The gene calls are TRBV29-1 and TRBJ2-7, with D tentatively TRBD1 (5 bases). In nucleotides, the CDR3 is TGCAGCGTTGAAGTGCAGGGCGGTACCTACGAGCAGTACTTC. Its translation is CSVEVQGGTYEQYF.